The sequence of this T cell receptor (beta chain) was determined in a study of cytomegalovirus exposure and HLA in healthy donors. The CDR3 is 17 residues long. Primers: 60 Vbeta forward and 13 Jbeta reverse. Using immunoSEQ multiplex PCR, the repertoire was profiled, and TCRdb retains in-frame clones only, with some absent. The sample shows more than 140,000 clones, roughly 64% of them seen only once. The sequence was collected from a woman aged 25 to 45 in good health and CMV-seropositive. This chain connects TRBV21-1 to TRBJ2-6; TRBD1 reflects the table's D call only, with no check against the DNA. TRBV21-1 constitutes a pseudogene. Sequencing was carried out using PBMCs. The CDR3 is CASSKVLQGPGANVLTF. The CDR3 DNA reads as TGTGCCAGCAGCAAAGTTTTGCAGGGGCCTGGGGCCAACGTCCTGACTTTC.